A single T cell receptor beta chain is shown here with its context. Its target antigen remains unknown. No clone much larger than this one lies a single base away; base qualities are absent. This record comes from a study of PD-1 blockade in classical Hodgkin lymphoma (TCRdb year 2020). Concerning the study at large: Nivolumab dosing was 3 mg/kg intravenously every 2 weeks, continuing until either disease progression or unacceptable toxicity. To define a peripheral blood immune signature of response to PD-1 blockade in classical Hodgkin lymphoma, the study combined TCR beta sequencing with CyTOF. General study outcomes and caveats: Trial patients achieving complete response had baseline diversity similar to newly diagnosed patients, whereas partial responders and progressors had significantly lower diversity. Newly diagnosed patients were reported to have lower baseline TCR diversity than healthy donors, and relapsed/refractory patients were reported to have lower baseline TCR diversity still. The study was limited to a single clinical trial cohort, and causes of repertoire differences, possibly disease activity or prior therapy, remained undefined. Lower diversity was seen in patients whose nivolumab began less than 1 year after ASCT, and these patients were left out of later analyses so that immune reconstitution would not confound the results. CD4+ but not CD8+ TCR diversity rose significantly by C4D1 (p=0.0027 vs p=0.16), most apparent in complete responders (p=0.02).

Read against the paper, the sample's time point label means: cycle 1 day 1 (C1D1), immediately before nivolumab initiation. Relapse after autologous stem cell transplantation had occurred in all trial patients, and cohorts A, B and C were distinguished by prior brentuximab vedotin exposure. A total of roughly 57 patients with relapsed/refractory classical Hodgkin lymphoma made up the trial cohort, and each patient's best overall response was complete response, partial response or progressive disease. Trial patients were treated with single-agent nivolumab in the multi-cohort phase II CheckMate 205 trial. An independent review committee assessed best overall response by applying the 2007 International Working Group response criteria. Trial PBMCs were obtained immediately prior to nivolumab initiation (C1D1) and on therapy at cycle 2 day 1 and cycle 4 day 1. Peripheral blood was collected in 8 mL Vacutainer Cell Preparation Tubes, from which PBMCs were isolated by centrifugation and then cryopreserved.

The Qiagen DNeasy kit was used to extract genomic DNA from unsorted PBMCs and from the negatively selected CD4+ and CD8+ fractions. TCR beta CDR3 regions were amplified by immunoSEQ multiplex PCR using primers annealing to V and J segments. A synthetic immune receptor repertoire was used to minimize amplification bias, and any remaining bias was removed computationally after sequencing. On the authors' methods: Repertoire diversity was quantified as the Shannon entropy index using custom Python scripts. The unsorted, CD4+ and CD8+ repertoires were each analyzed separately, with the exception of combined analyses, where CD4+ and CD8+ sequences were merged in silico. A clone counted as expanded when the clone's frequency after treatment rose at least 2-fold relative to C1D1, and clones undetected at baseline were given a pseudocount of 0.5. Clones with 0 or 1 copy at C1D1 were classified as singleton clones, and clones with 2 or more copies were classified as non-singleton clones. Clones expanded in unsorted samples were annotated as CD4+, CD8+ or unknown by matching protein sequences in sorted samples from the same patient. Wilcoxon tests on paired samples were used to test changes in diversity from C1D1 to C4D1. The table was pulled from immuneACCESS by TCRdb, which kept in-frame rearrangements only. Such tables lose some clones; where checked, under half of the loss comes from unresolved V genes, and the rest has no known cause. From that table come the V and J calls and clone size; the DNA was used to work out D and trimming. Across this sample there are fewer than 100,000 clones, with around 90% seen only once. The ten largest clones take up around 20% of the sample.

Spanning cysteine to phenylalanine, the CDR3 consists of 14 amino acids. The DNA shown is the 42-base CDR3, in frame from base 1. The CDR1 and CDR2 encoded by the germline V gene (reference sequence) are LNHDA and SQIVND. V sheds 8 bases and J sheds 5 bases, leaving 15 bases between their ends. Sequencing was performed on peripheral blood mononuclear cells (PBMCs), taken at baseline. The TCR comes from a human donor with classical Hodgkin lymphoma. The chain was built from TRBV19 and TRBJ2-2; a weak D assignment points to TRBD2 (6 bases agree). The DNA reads TGTGCCAGTGGCCTGGGACTGGGAACCGGGGAGCTGTTTTTT. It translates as CASGLGLGTGELFF.